Following are 18 T cell receptor beta chains from one sample sequenced in a study of PD-L1 blockade in urothelial cancer. The protocol was immunoSEQ multiplex PCR, while the TCRdb copy is restricted to in-frame clones and leaves out a portion. This repertoire shows 100,000 to 150,000 clones, 86% found once; its top ten account for 2% to 2.5%. The time point is: peripheral blood 6 weeks after treatment start. The source material was PBMCs, sampled around atezolizumab (anti-PD-L1) treatment. These receptors came from a man aged 45-65 years with urothelial cancer.

In DNA form, the CDR3 reads TGTGCCAGCAGCTTATCTTTGAGGCCTGAAGCTTTCTTT. Translation gives CASSLSLRPEAFF. J is TRBJ1-1 and V is TRBV5-6; D remains ambiguous. CDR1 is SGHDT, CDR2 YYEEEE, per germline. V was clipped by 2 bases and J by 6 bases, with 11 bases between them. There are 13 residues in the CDR3.

The chain employs TRBV6-6 and TRBJ2-5; D call uncertain. The germline V gene encodes CDR1 MNHNY and CDR2 SVGAGI (reference sequence). CDR3 length: 11 residues. The V end lost 5 bases, the J end lost 4 bases, and 5 bases lay between the germline ends. CDR3 amino acids: CASSARETQYF. CDR3 nucleotides: TGTGCCAGCAGTGCCAGAGAGACCCAGTACTTC.

The rearrangement joins TRBV6-6 to TRBJ2-5; tentatively, D is TRBD2 (6 bases). Germline V gene data show CDR1 as MNHNY and CDR2 as SVGAGI (reference sequence). V gave up 2 bases and J gave up 3 bases, with 13 bases separating them. This CDR3 is 15 amino acids long. The CDR3: CASSYAGLEKETQYF. The CDR3 DNA follows: TGTGCCAGCAGTTACGCGGGACTCGAAAAAGAGACCCAGTACTTC.

V gene TRBV5-1 combines with J gene TRBJ1-4; TRBD1 aligns across 7 bases. The CDR3 totals 16 residues. V shed 3 bases, J shed 2 bases, and the junction held 7 bases outside the gene matches. Germline-derived CDR1 and CDR2 are SGHRS and YFSETQ. CDR3 DNA sequence: TGCGCCAGCAGCTCGGGACAGCTCTCTACTAATGAAAAACTGTTTTTT. It translates to CASSSGQLSTNEKLFF.

CDR3 sequence: CASTLGGTGEATGELFF. As DNA, the CDR3 is TGTGCCAGCACCCTAGGGGGCACAGGGGAGGCCACCGGGGAGCTGTTTTTT. The J gene is TRBJ2-2, the V gene TRBV7-2; TRBD1 is a possible D gene (7 bases). The germline gives CDR1 SGHTA, CDR2 FQGNSA. The V end lost 7 bases, the J end lost 4 bases, and 22 bases lay between the germline ends. This CDR3 is 17 amino acids long.

The gene calls are TRBV19 and TRBJ1-2; TRBD1 matches at 8 bases. This CDR3 has 15 amino acids. Germline V gives CDR1 LNHDA, CDR2 SQIVND (reference sequence). V gave up 2 bases and J gave up 7 bases; unmatched junction bases: 9. DNA for the CDR3: TGTGCCAGTAGTATAATTCCAGGGGGCCGCTCTGGCTACACCTTC. Translated, it gives CASSIIPGGRSGYTF.

The CDR3 DNA sequence: TGCGCCAGCAGCTTGGGGGGTAGCGGGAGCAATGAGCAGTTCTTC. It codes for CASSLGGSGSNEQFF. J is TRBJ2-1 and V is TRBV5-1; 9 bases align to TRBD2. Losses at the gene ends were 0 bases for V and 6 bases for J; bases not matched to a gene: 4. There are 15 residues in the CDR3. Per germline, CDR1 SGHRS and CDR2 YFSETQ.

V gene TRBV5-4 combines with J gene TRBJ1-2; TRBD1 matches at 8 bases. The V and J ends lost 4 bases and 7 bases, in that order; junction bases with no gene match: 9. In germline, CDR1 is SGHNT, CDR2 YYREEE (reference sequence). The CDR3 loop spans 14 amino acids. CDR3 DNA sequence: TGTGCCAGCAGCAGGGGACAGGCTAGGGGTGGCTACACCTTC. It yields the protein CASSRGQARGGYTF.

This rearrangement joins TRBV11-2 to TRBJ1-6; 7 nucleotides line up with TRBD1. V dropped 5 bases and J dropped 8; count of bases not matched to a gene: 12. In germline, CDR1 is SGHAT, CDR2 FQNNGV. The CDR3 covers 16 residues. CDR3 region: CASSLLFTGVHSPLHF. CDR3 coding DNA: TGTGCCAGCAGCCTACTCTTTACAGGGGTTCATTCACCCCTCCACTTT.

The chain uses TRBV9 and TRBJ2-6; 9 positions agree with TRBD1. The CDR3 runs to 18 residues. Germline loops: CDR1 SGDLS, CDR2 YYNGEE. J was trimmed by 0 bases and V by 0 bases; bases with no gene match: 4. CDR3 sequence (DNA): TGTGCCAGCAGCGTAGAGGGACAGGGAAGCTCTGGGGCCAACGTCCTGACTTTC. It codes for CASSVEGQGSSGANVLTF.

The rearrangement joins TRBV20-1 to TRBJ2-1; the D gene is possibly TRBD1 (8 bases). CDR1 and CDR2 (germline): DFQATT, SNEGSKA (reference sequence). The ends were cut back, 6 bases at V and 9 bases at J, with 12 bases in the middle. The CDR3 length is 11 residues. The CDR3: CSAHRGGEQFF. The CDR3 nucleotides read TGCAGTGCGCACAGGGGGGGTGAGCAGTTCTTC.

Details on this clone: One end of the junction is discordant with germline, which a read error may explain. This chain uses TRBV7-7 with TRBJ2-1, with D hard to call. Per the germline V gene, CDR1 is SSHAT and CDR2 is FNYEAQ (reference sequence). The CDR3 runs 14 residues. CDR3 coding DNA: TGTGCTAGCAGCGTAGGATCTATCAACAATGAGCAGTTCTTC. It codes for CASSVGSINNEQFF.

The rearrangement joins TRBV19 to TRBJ1-5, with 9 bases matching TRBD1. CDR3 size: 19 residues. Germline lookup yields CDR1 LNHDA and CDR2 SQIVND (reference sequence). With V trimmed by 6 bases and J by 0 bases, 15 bases remained unmatched. Here the CDR3 DNA reads TGTGCCAGTAGCCGTCTTGGAGGTGGGGACAGGGATAGCAATCAGCCCCAGCATTTT. As protein: CASSRLGGGDRDSNQPQHF.

The gene calls are TRBV2 and TRBJ1-2, with D uncertain. Trimming stripped 3 bases from V and 0 bases from J, with 11 bases between. The germline CDR1 and CDR2 sequences are SNHLY and FYNNEI. This CDR3 region has 15 residues. CDR3 coding DNA: TGTGCCAGCAGTGATACCCAGGCTCCTAACTATGGCTACACCTTC. It encodes CASSDTQAPNYGYTF.

This clone was detected only a few times. The chain employs TRBV19 and TRBJ1-1, with 10 bases lining up with TRBD1. Germline values: CDR1 LNHDA, CDR2 SQIVND (reference sequence). The CDR3 has 16 amino acids. The J segment lost 6 bases and the V segment lost 6 bases, leaving 13 bases of the junction unmatched. CDR3 sequence: CASSPQLGQGSAEAFF. For the CDR3, the DNA is TGTGCCAGTAGCCCTCAACTGGGACAGGGGAGCGCTGAAGCTTTCTTT.

The chain has TRBV5-1 and TRBJ2-1; possible D gene TRBD1, 5 bases. CDR1 is SGHRS, CDR2 YFSETQ, per germline. V was cut by 4 bases and J by 7 bases, with 18 bases left in between. The CDR3 contains 15 residues. The CDR3 DNA follows: TGCGCCAGCAGCCCTAGGACAAACCCTAAGAATGAGCAGTTCTTC. Protein product: CASSPRTNPKNEQFF.

The chain recombines TRBV9 with TRBJ2-7; tentative D call: TRBD2 (6 bases). Germline CDR1 and CDR2: SGDLS and YYNGEE. The CDR3 covers 14 residues. Trimming removed 0 bases from V and 6 bases from J, with 13 bases in between. DNA of the CDR3: TGTGCCAGCAGCGTAGTCCCCGGGAGCGGCGAGCAGTACTTC. It translates to CASSVVPGSGEQYF. The full variable domain, rest sourced from reference TRBV9 and TRBJ2-7, is DSGVTQTPKHLITATGQRVTLRCSPRSGDLSVYWYQQSLDQGLQFLIQYYNGEERAKGNILERFSAQQFPDLHSELNLSSLELGDSALYFCASSVVPGSGEQYFGPGTRLTVT.

The J gene is TRBJ2-7, the V gene TRBV19; 11 bases line up with TRBD1. The CDR3 has 14 amino acids. The germline CDR1 and CDR2 sequences are LNHDA and SQIVND (reference sequence). V gave up 4 bases and J gave up 3 bases; unmatched junction bases: 2. As DNA, the CDR3 is TGTGCCAGTAGTACGGGACAGGGGGGCTACGAGCAGTACTTC. It codes for CASSTGQGGYEQYF.